This TCR beta chain appears in the sequencing data of a study of early T cells in non-severe SARS-CoV-2 infection. In the study overall: Chains from this unsorted whole-blood bulk RNA could not be paired.

The TCR library protocol attached unique molecular identifiers to the individual cDNA molecules. In TCRdb, the 5' RACE reads were re-called with MiXCR into one record per CDR3 protein. The top ten clones hold approximately 15% of a sample with 40,000 to 55,000 distinct CDR3 sequences, roughly an eighth of them seen once. The CDR3 covers 15 residues. In germline, CDR1 is ENHRY, CDR2 SYGVKD. V lost 1 base and J lost 1, with 7 bases in between. Whole-study findings and limits: The VDJdb matching leaned toward anti-spike CD8 responses and overlooked private and CD4 specificities.

On this clonotype itself: The antigen is not known.

The gene calls are TRBV10-3 and TRBJ2-2; D unresolved. The sample taken for sequencing was whole blood. The origin of this receptor is an adult who was a healthcare worker with PCR-confirmed SARS-CoV-2 infection or an uninfected control (not recorded which). CDR3 coding DNA: TGTGCCATCAGTGAGTGGCAGGAGAACACCGGGGAGCTGTTTTTT. This sequence encodes CAISEWQENTGELFF.